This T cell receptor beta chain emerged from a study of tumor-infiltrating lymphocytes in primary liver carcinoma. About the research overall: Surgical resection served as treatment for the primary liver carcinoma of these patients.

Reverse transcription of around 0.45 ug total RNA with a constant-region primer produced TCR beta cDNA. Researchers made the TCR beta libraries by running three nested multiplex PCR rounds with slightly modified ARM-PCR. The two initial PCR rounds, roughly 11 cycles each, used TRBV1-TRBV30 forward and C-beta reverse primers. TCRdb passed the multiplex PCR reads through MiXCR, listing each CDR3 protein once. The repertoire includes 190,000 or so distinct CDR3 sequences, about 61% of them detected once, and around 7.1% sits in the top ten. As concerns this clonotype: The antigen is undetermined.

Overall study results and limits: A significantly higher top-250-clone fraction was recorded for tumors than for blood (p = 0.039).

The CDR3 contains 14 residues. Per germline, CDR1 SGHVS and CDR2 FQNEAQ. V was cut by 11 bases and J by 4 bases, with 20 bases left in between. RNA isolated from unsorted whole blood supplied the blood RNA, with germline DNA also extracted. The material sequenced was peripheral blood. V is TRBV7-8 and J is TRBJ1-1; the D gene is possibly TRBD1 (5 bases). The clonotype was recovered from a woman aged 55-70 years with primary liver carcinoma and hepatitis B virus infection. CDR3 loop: CAGIKGTWGTEAFF. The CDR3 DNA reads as TGTGCCGGCATCAAGGGGACCTGGGGCACTGAAGCTTTCTTT. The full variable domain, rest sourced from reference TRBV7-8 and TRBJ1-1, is GAGVSQSPRYKVAKRGQDVALRCDPISGHVSLFWYQQALGQGPEFLTYFQNEAQLDKSGLPSDRFFAERPEGSVSTLKIQRTQQEDSAVYLCAGIKGTWGTEAFFGQGTRLTVV.